Below, 23 T cell receptor beta chains from the same sample are listed, as sequenced in a study of cytomegalovirus exposure and HLA in healthy donors. The method was immunoSEQ multiplex PCR; TCRdb's version includes in-frame clones alone and lacks a portion of them. The table has about 56,000 clones, 85% to 95% seen once. Source material: PBMCs. These receptors all come from a woman aged 18-35 years in good health and CMV-seronegative.

This rearrangement joins TRBV29-1 to TRBJ2-5; 7 bases fit TRBD1. Germline CDR1 and CDR2: SQVTM and ANQGSEA. V was clipped by 4 bases and J by 5 bases; unmatched bases: 13. This CDR3 region has 15 residues. The CDR3 DNA is TGCAGCGTTGTCCCGGTCGGGGACAGTCAGGAGACCCAGTACTTC. Translation gives CSVVPVGDSQETQYF.

J is TRBJ2-2 and V is TRBV4-3, with D perhaps TRBD2 (5 bases). The V end lost 4 bases, the J end lost 0 bases, and 9 bases lay between the germline ends. The CDR3 has 15 amino acids. CDR1 and CDR2 (germline): LGHNA, YSLEER. The DNA for the CDR3 is TGCGCCAGCAGCCTTGGGAGTGCGAACACCGGGGAGCTGTTTTTT. This codes for CASSLGSANTGELFF.

This clone has only one observation. The chain uses TRBV9 and TRBJ2-5; possible D gene TRBD2, 6 bases. This CDR3 is built from 16 residues. Per germline, CDR1 SGDLS and CDR2 YYNGEE. With 0 bases removed from V and 2 bases from J, the gap between germline ends came to 14 bases. CDR3 residues: CASSVEPGGEQETQYF. The CDR3 DNA reads TGTGCCAGCAGCGTAGAACCCGGGGGAGAGCAAGAGACCCAGTACTTC.

The chain is built from TRBV10-3 and TRBJ2-2; D possibly corresponds to TRBD2 (6 bases). CDR1 and CDR2 (germline): ENHRY, SYGVKD. The CDR3 spans 12 residues. The V end was cut by 6 bases, the J end by 10 bases, with 12 bases between. The CDR3 here is CAIRDYYEELFF. CDR3 in DNA: TGTGCCATCAGGGACTATTACGAGGAGCTGTTTTTT.

The V call is TRBV5-4, the J call TRBJ2-2, with TRBD1 matching 9 bases. The CDR3 has 16 amino acids. CDR1 is SGHNT and CDR2 is YYREEE in the germline V gene (reference sequence). Germline trimming cut 0 bases from V and 4 bases from J; bases unmatched to any gene: 4. The CDR3 reads CASSLATGQGTGELFF. Written as DNA, the CDR3 is TGTGCCAGCAGCTTGGCGACGGGACAGGGCACCGGGGAGCTGTTTTTT.

The chain links TRBV6-5 to TRBJ2-3; 7 nucleotides line up with TRBD2. Germline lookup yields CDR1 MNHEY and CDR2 SVGAGI. J gave up 2 bases and V 6 bases, and 5 bases lay outside the gene matches. The length of the CDR3 is 14 residues. The CDR3 region has the DNA TGTGCCAGCAGACGGCGGGGGACCACAGATACGCAGTATTTT. Amino acid sequence: CASRRRGTTDTQYF.

V is TRBV11-2 and J is TRBJ2-7; TRBD2 agrees at 9 bases. The length of the CDR3 is 16 residues. V shed 5 bases and J 7 bases; nucleotides not matched to a gene: 15. Looked up from germline, CDR1 is SGHAT and CDR2 is FQNNGV. The CDR3 here is CASSLTQGTSYGEQYV. The CDR3 DNA sequence: TGTGCCAGCAGCCTGACTCAAGGGACTAGCTATGGTGAGCAGTACGTC.

The V gene is TRBV10-3, the J gene TRBJ2-3; 10 bases are a match to TRBD2. J was trimmed by 4 bases and V by 6 bases; bases with no gene match: 7. The CDR3 spans 15 residues. Germline V CDR1 and CDR2: ENHRY, SYGVKD. The CDR3 protein is CAIRPGLATPDTQYF. The CDR3 nucleotides read TGTGCCATCAGGCCGGGACTAGCGACGCCAGATACGCAGTATTTT.

The chain uses TRBV27 and TRBJ2-1; TRBD1 is a possible D gene (6 bases). Trimming took off 5 bases at V and 7 bases at J, with 15 bases between the two ends. Per germline, CDR1 MNHEY and CDR2 SMNVEV (reference sequence). The CDR3 consists of 14 residues. CDR3 DNA sequence: TGTGCCAGCAGTCCACAGGGCGGAGGAAATGAGCAGTTCTTC. Translation gives CASSPQGGGNEQFF.

The chain couples TRBV5-1 to TRBJ2-1; maybe TRBD2 (5 bases). The CDR3 sequence is 14 residues long. CDR1 is SGHRS, CDR2 YFSETQ, per germline. V lost 7 bases and J lost 3, with 14 bases in between. The CDR3, as DNA: TGCGCCAGCTCCAGGCTAGCCTACTACAATGAGCAGTTCTTC. It is translated as CASSRLAYYNEQFF.

The chain joins TRBV7-9 to TRBJ1-1; D gene unclear. Trimming took 3 bases from V and 3 from J, leaving 11 bases between them. This CDR3 has 14 residues. CDR1 is SEHNR and CDR2 is FQNEAQ in the germline V gene (reference sequence). The CDR3 is CASSFMGGDTEAFF. CDR3 DNA sequence: TGTGCCAGCAGCTTTATGGGTGGAGACACTGAAGCTTTCTTT.

The rearrangement joins TRBV7-2 to TRBJ2-6; weak D call: TRBD1 (6 bases). Germline values: CDR1 SGHTA, CDR2 FQGNSA. V gave up 8 bases and J gave up 0 bases, with 20 bases separating them. This CDR3 has 18 amino acids. DNA of the CDR3: TGTGCCAGCTCCCTTTTCCAGGGGTCTCGCTCTGGGGCCAACGTCCTGACTTTC. This sequence encodes CASSLFQGSRSGANVLTF.

V and J are TRBV9 and TRBJ1-3; D is uncertain. Trimming cost V 0 bases and J 1 base, with 14 bases left between them. Germline V gene sequence: CDR1 SGDLS, CDR2 YYNGEE. There are 17 residues in the CDR3. The CDR3 loop is CASSVDVVARSGNTIYF. CDR3 DNA sequence: TGTGCCAGCAGCGTAGATGTCGTCGCGCGATCTGGAAACACCATATATTTT.

This clone was observed a single time. Sequence at one end of the junction differs from germline and may be a read error. The chain is built from TRBV19 and TRBJ1-3, with D tentatively TRBD1 (5 bases). The CDR3 has 13 residues. Germline values: CDR1 LNHDA, CDR2 SQIVND (reference sequence). The CDR3 DNA reads TGTGCCAGTAGCCTCGACCGGGGGGAAAGGGTTCATTTT. Amino acid sequence: CASSLDRGERVHF.

The chain carries TRBV18 and TRBJ2-5; D ambiguous. Trimming took 4 bases from V and 2 from J, leaving 11 bases between them. This CDR3 has 14 amino acids. Germline lookup yields CDR1 KGHSH and CDR2 LQKENI. CDR3 coding DNA: TGTGCCAGCTCACTCAGCAGGTCTCAAGAGACCCAGTACTTC. Its translation is CASSLSRSQETQYF.

The V and J genes are TRBV6-6 and TRBJ2-7; maybe TRBD2 (6 bases). Trimming removed 0 bases at V and 6 bases at J, with 9 bases between. The CDR3 is 13 residues long. Germline V gene data show CDR1 as MNHNY and CDR2 as SVGAGI (reference sequence). CDR3 residues: CASSYSGGGEQYF. DNA for the CDR3: TGTGCCAGCAGTTACTCCGGGGGAGGCGAGCAGTACTTC.

The rearrangement joins TRBV9 to TRBJ2-7, with 8 bases fitting TRBD1. With V trimmed by 3 bases and J by 0 bases, 5 bases remained unmatched. In germline, CDR1 is SGDLS, CDR2 YYNGEE. This CDR3 has 15 amino acids. DNA for the CDR3: TGTGCCAGCAGCGCCGGGACAGGACCCTCCTACGAGCAGTACTTC. As protein: CASSAGTGPSYEQYF.

The rearrangement uses TRBV4-2 and TRBJ1-2, with unresolved D. CDR1 is LGHNA and CDR2 is YNFKEQ in the germline V gene. V was cut by 0 bases and J by 0 bases, with 14 bases left in between. The CDR3 is made up of 17 amino acids. The CDR3 reads CASSQDKAAGANYGYTF. In nucleotides, the CDR3 is TGTGCCAGCAGCCAAGATAAGGCAGCCGGGGCTAACTATGGCTACACCTTC.

This sequence joins TRBV2 and TRBJ1-4, with 10 bases lining up with TRBD1. Trimming removed 10 bases from V and 6 bases from J; junction bases left unmatched: 8. Germline loops: CDR1 SNHLY, CDR2 FYNNEI. This CDR3 is 14 amino acids long. The CDR3 region is CATAPGQGYEKLFF. The CDR3 coding sequence is TGTGCCACCGCCCCGGGACAGGGGTATGAAAAACTGTTTTTT.

CDR3 protein: CASTPYGEATGELFF. The DNA for the CDR3 is TGTGCCAGCACCCCTTACGGGGAAGCCACCGGGGAGCTGTTTTTT. The chain employs TRBV6-1 and TRBJ2-2; D is perhaps TRBD2 (5 bases). From germline, CDR1 is MNHNS and CDR2 SASEGT. The V end was cut by 7 bases, the J end by 4 bases, with 16 bases between. CDR3 length equals 15 residues.

V usage is TRBV5-8 and J usage is TRBJ1-1; TRBD1 might be the D (6 bases). This CDR3 is 15 amino acids long. Germline CDR1 reads SGHTS; CDR2 reads YDEGEE. Trimming pared 2 bases from V and 5 bases from J, leaving 16 bases between. CDR3 loop: CASSLMTGLGTEAFF. Here the CDR3 DNA reads TGTGCCAGCAGCTTAATGACAGGTCTGGGAACTGAAGCTTTCTTT.

Here the CDR3 reads CASSPRLGETQYF. In DNA form, the CDR3 reads TGTGCCAGCAGCCCTAGACTAGGAGAGACCCAGTACTTC. V gene TRBV6-5 combines with J gene TRBJ2-5; D possibly corresponds to TRBD2 (6 bases). Germline values: CDR1 MNHEY, CDR2 SVGAGI. This CDR3 comprises 13 residues. V was shortened by 6 bases and J by 4 bases, with 12 bases between the two germline ends.

The V and J genes are TRBV15 and TRBJ2-5, with D hard to call. This CDR3 spans 16 amino acids. CDR1 and CDR2 (germline): LNHNV, YYDKDF (reference sequence). The V gene lost 0 bases and the J gene lost 5 bases, with 16 bases spanning the gap. CDR3 in amino acids: CATSRDDSAPGETQYF. The CDR3 DNA sequence: TGTGCCACCAGCAGAGATGATTCGGCCCCCGGGGAGACCCAGTACTTC.